A single sample is the source of the 15 T cell receptor beta chains below, sequenced in a study of blood T cell repertoires in COVID-19. Some clones are missing from TCRdb's copy, which holds only in-frame ones; the method was immunoSEQ multiplex PCR. The repertoire includes about 280,000 clones, 80% to 85% of them detected once, and approximately 5% sits in the top ten. The sample comprised PBMCs or T cells enriched from blood (not recorded which). These receptors were collected from a middle-aged man who had been exposed to COVID-19.

The chain links TRBV6-5 to TRBJ2-5; possibly TRBD1 for D (6 bases). Germline lookup yields CDR1 MNHEY and CDR2 SVGAGI. This CDR3 is 15 amino acids long. V was shortened by 2 bases and J by 7 bases, with 17 bases between the two germline ends. The CDR3 DNA sequence: TGTGCCAGCAGTTACGCCCCCCCAGGGGCCGGGACCCAGTACTTC. It translates to CASSYAPPGAGTQYF.

V gene TRBV28 combines with J gene TRBJ2-3; tentatively, D is TRBD1 (5 bases). The CDR3 covers 15 residues. In germline, CDR1 is MDHEN, CDR2 SYDVKM. The V end lost 3 bases, the J end lost 4 bases, and 14 bases lay between the germline ends. As DNA, the CDR3 is TGTGCCAGCAGTTTGATCAGGGTAGTGTCAGATACGCAGTATTTT. Its protein is CASSLIRVVSDTQYF.

In this sample, this clone turned up a few times. This chain connects TRBV2 to TRBJ2-4; TRBD2 aligns across 8 bases. The CDR3 totals 13 residues. The junction had 12 bases not matched to a gene; V was cut back by 5 bases and J by 15 bases. CDR1 SNHLY and CDR2 FYNNEI come from the germline V gene. CDR3 sequence reads: CASSLTSGSYGYF. Here the CDR3 DNA reads TGTGCCAGCAGTTTGACCAGCGGGAGTTACGGGTACTTC. Filled out from reference TRBV2 and TRBJ2-4, the complete variable domain reads EPEVTQTPSHQVTQMGQEVILRCVPISNHLYFYWYRQILGQKVEFLVSFYNNEISEKSEIFDDQFSVERPDGSNFTLKIRSTKLEDSAMYFCASSLTSGSYGYFGAGTRLSVL.

V and J are TRBV19 and TRBJ1-2; tentatively, D is TRBD1 (5 bases). Trimming took off 6 bases at V and 8 bases at J, with 19 bases between the two ends. Germline loops: CDR1 LNHDA, CDR2 SQIVND (reference sequence). The CDR3 is made up of 14 amino acids. The CDR3 reads CASRPNGGGGGYTF. Here the CDR3 DNA reads TGTGCCAGTAGACCTAACGGGGGGGGTGGAGGCTACACCTTC.

This clone was seen a single time. This chain links TRBV19 with TRBJ2-3; D is undetermined. V was trimmed by 3 bases and J by 10 bases, leaving 23 bases between them. The germline gives CDR1 LNHDA, CDR2 SQIVND (reference sequence). The CDR3 is 16 amino acids. The CDR3 loop reads CASSIGIRFPSESQYF. CDR3 DNA: TGTGCCAGTAGTATCGGTATTAGGTTCCCGTCGGAGTCGCAGTATTTT. Full variable domain (missing parts from reference TRBV19 and TRBJ2-3): DGGITQSPKYLFRKEGQNVTLSCEQNLNHDAMYWYRQDPGQGLRLIYYSQIVNDFQKGDIAEGYSVSREKKESFPLTVTSAQKNPTAFYLCASSIGIRFPSESQYFGPGTRLTVL.

V is TRBV5-1 and J is TRBJ2-5, with TRBD1 as a possible D gene (5 bases). This CDR3 comprises 16 residues. Per the germline V gene, CDR1 is SGHRS and CDR2 is YFSETQ. V lost 6 bases to trimming and J lost 0 bases, with 18 bases between them. Here the CDR3 reads CASKLGSRQYQETQYF. CDR3 sequence (DNA): TGCGCCAGCAAATTAGGTAGCAGACAGTACCAAGAGACCCAGTACTTC.

The gene calls are TRBV6-5 and TRBJ2-3; weak D call: TRBD2 (5 bases). V lost 8 bases and J lost 1, with 16 bases in between. CDR3 length: 15 amino acids. Germline CDR1 and CDR2: MNHEY and SVGAGI. The CDR3 loop reads CASSGESIGTDTQYF. CDR3 DNA sequence: TGTGCCAGCTCCGGGGAGAGCATCGGCACAGATACGCAGTATTTT.

J is TRBJ1-4 and V is TRBV10-3; 12 bases line up with TRBD1. V was pared by 7 bases and J by 3 bases, with 6 bases of the junction left unmatched. The CDR3 covers 16 residues. Germline lookup yields CDR1 ENHRY and CDR2 SYGVKD. The CDR3 nucleotides read TGTGCCATCAACCCCGGGACAGGGGGCTCTAATGAAAAACTGTTTTTT. As protein: CAINPGTGGSNEKLFF.

This chain uses TRBV19 with TRBJ2-3; possibly TRBD2 for D (5 bases). This CDR3 comprises 20 residues. With 3 bases removed from V and 2 bases from J, the gap between germline ends came to 27 bases. The germline V gene has CDR1 LNHDA and CDR2 SQIVND (reference sequence). The CDR3 DNA is TGTGCCAGTAGTATGTCGGGTTCACTCGGGAATCTTCAAAACACAGATACGCAGTATTTT. Amino acid sequence: CASSMSGSLGNLQNTDTQYF.

V usage is TRBV14 and J usage is TRBJ1-6; D remains ambiguous. Germline V gives CDR1 SGHDN, CDR2 FVKESK. The CDR3 has 13 amino acids. V was trimmed by 2 bases and J by 9 bases, leaving 8 bases between them. The CDR3 loop is CASSQIPSSPLHF. CDR3 nucleotides: TGTGCCAGCAGCCAAATCCCTAGTTCACCCCTCCACTTT.

The chain joins TRBV6-6 to TRBJ1-6, with TRBD1 identical over 7 bases. Germline CDR1 and CDR2: MNHNY and SVGAGI (reference sequence). The CDR3 length is 14 residues. The CDR3 DNA is TGTGCTGTTCAGGGGGAAGCCTATAATTCACCCCTCCACTTT. Residues: CAVQGEAYNSPLHF.

The V call is TRBV7-6, the J call TRBJ2-1; 7 bases are a match to TRBD2. CDR3 size: 14 residues. Germline V gene sequence: CDR1 SGHVS, CDR2 FNYEAQ. V trimming: 5 bases; J trimming: 9 bases; junction bases outside the gene matches: 10. CDR3 protein: CASSPDWEGAEQFF. The CDR3 DNA follows: TGTGCCAGCAGCCCTGACTGGGAGGGAGCTGAGCAGTTCTTC.

This clone was observed once. The rearrangement links TRBV3-1 (or the pseudogene TRBV3-2) to TRBJ2-7; D remains unclear. CDR1 is LGHDT, CDR2 YNNKEL, per germline (reference sequence). The germline V and J ends were trimmed by 4 bases and 7 bases, with 11 bases remaining between them. The length of the CDR3 is 12 residues. The DNA of the CDR3 is TGTGCCAGCAGCCCAAGCTCCCCTGAGCAGTACTTC. Residues: CASSPSSPEQYF.

The chain is built from TRBV5-1 and TRBJ2-3, with 7 positions matching TRBD1. CDR3 length: 14 residues. Germline V gives CDR1 SGHRS, CDR2 YFSETQ. V lost 4 bases and J lost 0; bases outside the gene matches: 2. DNA of the CDR3: TGCGCCAGCAGCCAGGGACAGAGCACAGATACGCAGTATTTT. This gives the protein CASSQGQSTDTQYF.

The J gene is TRBJ2-1, the V gene TRBV6-1; 10 nucleotides match TRBD2. V lost 3 bases and J lost 7; bases outside the gene matches: 6. CDR1 MNHNS and CDR2 SASEGT come from the germline V gene. This CDR3 is built from 15 residues. CDR3 residues: CASSDRLGLANEQFF. In DNA form, the CDR3 reads TGTGCCAGCAGTGACCGCTTGGGACTAGCGAATGAGCAGTTCTTC.